The table lists the clone carrying this T cell receptor beta chain with a few counts. Trimming at V came to 4 bases and at J to 2 bases, leaving 6 bases not matched to a gene. Germline V gives CDR1 SEHNR, CDR2 FQNEAQ (reference sequence). CDR3 length: 15 residues. These data originate in a study of blood T cells in healthy people across ages. Combining a sample-barcoded 5' primer with a J-beta primer mix, a second PCR ran for roughly 6 to 12 cycles. TCRdb recomputed calls from the 5' RACE reads with MiXCR, one row per CDR3 protein. This table has around 990,000 distinct CDR3 sequences, around 27% appearing once. Another study also made use of these data, one on T cells of mothers and their children. From that second work: Donation came from a few healthy Caucasian mothers together with their six children.

Sequencing was carried out using blood. This rearrangement joins TRBV7-9 to TRBJ2-7, with TRBD2 identical over 9 bases. The clonotype comes from a girl aged 2 to 10 in good health. Written as DNA, the CDR3 is TGTGCCAGCAGCTCCCGACTAGCGGCTACCTACGAGCAGTACTTC. Its protein is CASSSRLAATYEQYF.